One and the same sample provided the 23 T cell receptor beta chains below, sequenced in a study of cytomegalovirus exposure and HLA in healthy donors. The data were produced by immunoSEQ multiplex PCR, yet TCRdb's version contains in-frame clones alone and is incomplete. The sample includes about 160,000 clones, around four fifths of them seen just once. Sequenced: PBMCs. The receptors stem from a man aged 25-45 years in good health and CMV-seropositive.

The chain employs TRBV2 and TRBJ2-3; 13 bases are a match to TRBD2. This CDR3 has 18 amino acids. Germline CDR1 SNHLY, CDR2 FYNNEI. The junction had 11 bases not matched to a gene; V was cut back by 8 bases and J by 0 bases. DNA for the CDR3: TGTGCCAGCTTTTTCCCGGGACTAGCGGGGCGAAGCACAGATACGCAGTATTTT. It translates to CASFFPGLAGRSTDTQYF.

V gene TRBV13 combines with J gene TRBJ2-5, with a possible D match to TRBD2 (5 bases). V lost 4 bases and J 7 bases, leaving 13 bases between the germline ends. Germline CDR1 PRHDT, CDR2 FYEKMQ (reference sequence). CDR3 length: 13 residues. The CDR3 spells CASSSSYEGTQYF. The CDR3 nucleotides are TGTGCCAGCAGCTCCTCCTACGAGGGGACCCAGTACTTC.

This chain uses TRBV7-2 with TRBJ2-3, with D perhaps TRBD2 (6 bases). The germline V gene encodes CDR1 SGHTA and CDR2 FQGNSA. This CDR3 spans 17 amino acids. The ends were cut back, 2 bases at V and 0 bases at J, with 15 bases in the middle. CDR3 nucleotides: TGTGCCAGCAGCTTAATGCGGGGCGCAGGGAGCACAGATACGCAGTATTTT. It translates to CASSLMRGAGSTDTQYF.

The gene calls are TRBV7-9 and TRBJ1-4; 8 bases line up with TRBD1. The CDR3 is 15 residues long. Germline CDR1 and CDR2: SEHNR and FQNEAQ (reference sequence). The trim removed 4 bases at V and 2 bases at J, leaving 3 bases unmatched. The CDR3 DNA is TGTGCCAGCAGCTACAGACAGGGGACTAATGAAAAACTGTTTTTT. Its protein is CASSYRQGTNEKLFF.

The chain carries TRBV5-1 and TRBJ2-2; D is unclear. Germline V gene lookup returns CDR1 SGHRS and CDR2 YFSETQ. The CDR3 consists of 16 residues. V lost 1 base and J 2 bases, leaving 12 bases between the germline ends. The CDR3 loop reads CASSLRQNPNTGELFF. The CDR3 bases are TGCGCCAGCAGCTTGAGACAAAATCCCAACACCGGGGAGCTGTTTTTT.

The V and J genes are TRBV28 and TRBJ1-2, with a weak D call TRBD1 (6 bases). Germline V lookup: CDR1 MDHEN, CDR2 SYDVKM. V was shortened by 3 bases and J by 4 bases, with 21 bases between the two germline ends. This CDR3 has 17 residues. The CDR3 DNA follows: TGTGCCAGCAGTTTCATGGGGGGGCAGGAGAGCCCCTATGGCTACACCTTC. This translates into CASSFMGGQESPYGYTF.

The V call is TRBV25-1, the J call TRBJ1-2, with 8 bases lining up with TRBD1. V trimming: 4 bases; J trimming: 7 bases; junction bases outside the gene matches: 8. This CDR3 contains 14 residues. In germline, CDR1 is MGHDK, CDR2 SYGVNS. In nucleotides, the CDR3 is TGTGCCAGCAGTGCAGACAGGGGCCAAACTGGCTACACCTTC. It encodes CASSADRGQTGYTF.

This sequence joins TRBV4-3 and TRBJ2-1, with a tentative D call TRBD1 (5 bases). Germline V gene lookup returns CDR1 LGHNA and CDR2 YSLEER. Trimming removed 4 bases from V and 1 base from J, with 26 bases in between. The CDR3 has 20 amino acids. Here the CDR3 reads CASSRKRGGSRASSYNEQFF. As DNA, the CDR3 is TGCGCCAGCAGCCGCAAAAGAGGCGGTAGCAGGGCAAGTTCCTACAATGAGCAGTTCTTC.

The gene calls are TRBV10-3 and TRBJ2-7; 7 bases match TRBD1. Losses at the gene ends were 0 bases for V and 2 bases for J; bases not matched to a gene: 4. CDR1 is ENHRY, CDR2 SYGVKD, per germline. There are 15 residues in the CDR3. Here the CDR3 DNA reads TGTGCCATCAGTGAGTCGACAGGGTATACCTACGAGCAGTACTTC. Its translation is CAISESTGYTYEQYF.

This clone was counted a single time. The rearrangement uses TRBV5-5 and TRBJ2-2, with D tentatively TRBD2 (5 bases). Germline CDR1 and CDR2: SGHKS and YYEKEE (reference sequence). Trimming removed 0 bases from V and 5 bases from J, with 17 bases in between. This CDR3 has 17 amino acids. The CDR3 nucleotides read TGTGCCAGCAGCTTGGGGCGAGGAGGCGGCGGGACCGGGGAGCTGTTTTTT. Translated: CASSLGRGGGGTGELFF. Filled out from reference TRBV5-5 and TRBJ2-2, the complete variable domain reads DAGVTQSPTHLIKTRGQQVTLRCSPISGHKSVSWYQQVLGQGPQFIFQYYEKEERGRGNFPDRFSARQFPNYSSELNVNALLLGDSALYLCASSLGRGGGGTGELFFGEGSRLTVL.

Worth noting for this clone: This specimen includes other DNA sequences encoding the same CDR3. V is TRBV7-9 and J is TRBJ2-5, with 7 bases aligning to TRBD2. Germline V CDR1 and CDR2: SEHNR, FQNEAQ (reference sequence). V shed 4 bases, J shed 4 bases, and the junction held 3 bases outside the gene matches. The CDR3 loop spans 13 amino acids. CDR3 residues: CASSWTGGETQYF. The CDR3 DNA follows: TGTGCCAGCAGCTGGACGGGGGGAGAGACCCAGTACTTC.

CDR3 region: CAISAGTVSYGYTF. CDR3 in DNA: TGTGCCATCAGTGCCGGGACAGTGTCCTATGGCTACACCTTC. This chain links TRBV10-3 with TRBJ1-2; TRBD1 aligns across 7 bases. Per the germline V gene, CDR1 is ENHRY and CDR2 is SYGVKD. The CDR3 consists of 14 residues. After removal of 4 bases from V and 4 bases from J, the junction contained 6 bases not matched to a gene.

The chain combines TRBV18 with TRBJ2-3, with 8 bases aligning to TRBD2. The CDR3 is 16 amino acids. J was trimmed by 3 bases and V by 0 bases; bases with no gene match: 5. Germline V gives CDR1 KGHSH, CDR2 LQKENI. The CDR3 region has the DNA TGTGCCAGCTCACCACCTGTCGCGGGGGGAACAGATACGCAGTATTTT. Its translation: CASSPPVAGGTDTQYF.

This chain links TRBV10-3 with TRBJ2-3, with D possibly TRBD1 on 6 matching bases. CDR3 size: 17 residues. Germline values: CDR1 ENHRY, CDR2 SYGVKD. Trimming took off 6 bases at V and 0 bases at J, with 19 bases between the two ends. The CDR3 loop is CAIRRGQAQGSTDTQYF. The CDR3 DNA reads TGTGCCATCAGAAGAGGCCAGGCCCAGGGGAGCACAGATACGCAGTATTTT.

V usage is TRBV7-9 and J usage is TRBJ1-1, with D hard to call. Trimming removed 5 bases from V and 0 bases from J, with 13 bases in between. Germline V gene lookup returns CDR1 SEHNR and CDR2 FQNEAQ (reference sequence). The CDR3 length is 15 residues. The CDR3 nucleotides are TGTGCCAGCAGCCTTTCCGGAGGTCTGAACACTGAAGCTTTCTTT. As protein: CASSLSGGLNTEAFF.

Remarks on this clone: Other nucleotide sequences from this sample produce the same CDR3. The chain employs TRBV6-5 and TRBJ2-3; 11 bases are a match to TRBD2. V shed 6 bases and J 0 bases; nucleotides not matched to a gene: 2. The CDR3 covers 15 residues. Germline V gene lookup returns CDR1 MNHEY and CDR2 SVGAGI. The CDR3, as DNA: TGTGCCAGCAGCTTAGCGGGGGGGAGCACAGATACGCAGTATTTT. Its translation is CASSLAGGSTDTQYF.

This clone was counted between two and nine times. DNA of the CDR3: TGTGCCTGGACCTATTCCCTCTACGGGCTAGCGGGGGGCCGCACAGATACGCAGTATTTT. It translates to CAWTYSLYGLAGGRTDTQYF. The chain carries TRBV30 and TRBJ2-3; 11 nucleotides align to TRBD2. The CDR3 is 20 amino acids. Germline V lookup: CDR1 GTSNPN, CDR2 SVGIG (reference sequence). V lost 4 bases to trimming and J lost 1 base; unmatched junction nucleotides: 19.

The genes are TRBV6-5 and TRBJ1-2; weak D call: TRBD1 (5 bases). The germline V gene encodes CDR1 MNHEY and CDR2 SVGAGI. The CDR3 length is 13 residues. Trimming removed 4 bases at V and 5 bases at J, with 11 bases between. The CDR3 loop reads CASSLYRSYGYTF. The CDR3 DNA reads TGTGCCAGCAGTTTATACAGGTCTTATGGCTACACCTTC.

The V call is TRBV9, the J call TRBJ2-3; 9 positions match TRBD1. Unmatched junction bases numbered 7, after V lost 0 bases and J lost 5 bases. Germline CDR1 SGDLS, CDR2 YYNGEE. The CDR3 totals 16 residues. In DNA, the CDR3 is TGTGCCAGCAGCGTAGAGGGACAGGGTTTAGTAGATACGCAGTATTTT. Translation: CASSVEGQGLVDTQYF.

The chain links TRBV5-8 to TRBJ2-3, with D possibly being TRBD1 (5 bases). Germline CDR1 SGHTS, CDR2 YDEGEE. The CDR3 totals 16 residues. V was cut by 7 bases and J by 3 bases, with 21 bases left in between. The CDR3 region has the DNA TGTGCCAGCCCTAAATGGGGTGGGGCCTGGACAGATACGCAGTATTTT. Translation: CASPKWGGAWTDTQYF.

On this clone itself: The CDR3 end shows no conserved phenylalanine or tryptophan, and so a read error is likely. The DNA is omitted, as the CDR3 cannot be located on it reliably, and the CDR3 follows TCRdb's listing. The rearrangement links TRBV18 to TRBJ1-1. The CDR3 extends over 12 residues, inclusive of both ends. Germline V gene data show CDR1 as KGHSH and CDR2 as LQKENI. CDR3: CASSPLRDPDDL.

The chain joins TRBV6-1 to TRBJ2-3; 7 bases agree with TRBD2. CDR1 and CDR2 from the germline V gene are MNHNS and SASEGT. Trimming at V came to 4 bases and at J to 4 bases, leaving 5 bases not matched to a gene. This CDR3 is 14 amino acids long. The CDR3 nucleotides are TGTGCCAGCAGTGGTGCGGGGGTGCCAGATACGCAGTATTTT. Translation: CASSGAGVPDTQYF.

The chain has TRBV28 and TRBJ1-6, with TRBD1 matching 8 bases. CDR3 length: 14 residues. Trimming cost V 6 bases and J 10 bases; bases outside gene matches: 8. Germline V gives CDR1 MDHEN, CDR2 SYDVKM. The CDR3, as DNA: TGTGCCAGCAGCTATAGGGACAGGTTATCACCCCTCCACTTT. It translates to CASSYRDRLSPLHF.